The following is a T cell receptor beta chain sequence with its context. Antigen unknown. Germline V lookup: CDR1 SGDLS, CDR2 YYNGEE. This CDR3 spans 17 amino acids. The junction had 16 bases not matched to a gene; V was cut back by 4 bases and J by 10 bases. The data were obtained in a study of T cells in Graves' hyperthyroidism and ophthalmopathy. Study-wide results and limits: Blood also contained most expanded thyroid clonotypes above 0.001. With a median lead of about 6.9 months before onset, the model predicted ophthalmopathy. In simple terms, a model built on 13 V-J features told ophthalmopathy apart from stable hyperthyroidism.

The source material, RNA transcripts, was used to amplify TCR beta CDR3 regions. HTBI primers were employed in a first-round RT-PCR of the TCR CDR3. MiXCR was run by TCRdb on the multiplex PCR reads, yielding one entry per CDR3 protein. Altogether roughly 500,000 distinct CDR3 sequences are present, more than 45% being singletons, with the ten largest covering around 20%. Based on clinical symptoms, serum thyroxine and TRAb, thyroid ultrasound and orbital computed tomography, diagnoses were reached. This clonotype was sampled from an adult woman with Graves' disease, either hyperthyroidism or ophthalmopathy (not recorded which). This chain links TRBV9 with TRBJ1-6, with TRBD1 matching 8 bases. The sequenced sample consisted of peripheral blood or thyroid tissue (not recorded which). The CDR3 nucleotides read TGTGCCAGCAGCTTAACGGGACAGGCCCAATTGAGATCACCCCTCCACTTT. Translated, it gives CASSLTGQAQLRSPLHF.